This T cell receptor (beta chain) was observed in a study of T-cell reconstitution after alpha-beta-depleted transplantation in children. With 3 bases clipped from V and 3 bases from J, the junction kept 4 bases outside the gene matches. The CDR3 extends over 14 amino acids. Germline CDR1 SGHNT, CDR2 YENEEA. The authors prepared the TCRbeta library with unique molecular identifiers. TCRdb re-called the PCR reads with MiXCR, one entry per CDR3 protein. The sample records around 580,000 distinct CDR3 sequences, 20% to 25% being singletons. This clonotype was counted ten times or more. Its antigen is not identified. Findings and caveats of the study: Among T cells one year after transplant, newly produced cells accounted for most counts and diversity. By about two months after transplant, alpha-beta T cells reportedly arose from several hundred graft clones that had expanded. The high TCRbeta diversity at day 60 in some patients came from surviving recipient T cells and thymic progenitors.

This receptor was taken from a boy under two years old who had a stem cell transplant for acute myeloid leukemia, so the T cells may come from the graft donor. The chain recombines TRBV11-3 with TRBJ2-7, with 8 nucleotides matching TRBD1. The source was PBMCs, mostly from graft donor cells, collected 360 days after TCRalphabeta/CD19-depleted stem cell transplant. The CDR3 DNA sequence: TGTGCCAGCAGCTTCCGGACAGGGTTCTACGAGCAGTACTTC. Encoded protein: CASSFRTGFYEQYF. The full variable domain, rest sourced from reference TRBV11-3 and TRBJ2-7, is EAGVVQSPRYKIIEKKQPVAFWCNPISGHNTLYWYLQNLGQGPELLIRYENEEAVDDSQLPKDRFSAERLKGVDSTLKIQPAELGDSAVYLCASSFRTGFYEQYFGPGTRLTVT.